The T cell receptor beta chain described here comes from a study of T cell responses to AZD1222 COVID-19 vaccine. Broader study findings: The donor cohort was predominantly white British with a female majority, and clonal diversity may have been underestimated. Spike as a whole was targeted by vaccine-associated CD4 TCRs, dominant at 160-218 and 743-854. Researchers took repertoire samples only after the peak T cell response had come.

Measured with immunoSEQ multiplex PCR; TCRdb has only the in-frame clones, and not every one. The sample holds 150,000 or so clones, roughly 91% seen once. The germline V gene encodes CDR1 MNHNY and CDR2 SVGAGI (reference sequence). V was cut by 7 bases and J by 0 bases, with 6 bases left in between. CDR3 length: 12 residues. Notes on this clone: Its antigen is not identified.

This clonotype was sampled from an adult in good health. V gene TRBV6-6 combines with J gene TRBJ1-1; D is undetermined. Material: peripheral blood, obtained on day 0 of AZD1222 vaccination. The chain's CDR3 is CASTYMNTEAFF. As DNA, the CDR3 is TGTGCCAGCACATACATGAACACTGAAGCTTTCTTT.